The next 11 T cell receptor beta chains were all read from a single sample in a study of cytomegalovirus exposure and HLA in healthy donors. Researchers ran the PCR with 60 Vbeta and 13 Jbeta primers. TCRdb's table, derived via immunoSEQ multiplex PCR, lists solely in-frame clones and lacks some. This sample has over 75,000 clones, with roughly 82% found just once. Sequencing was performed on PBMCs. These receptors were collected from a man aged 25-45 years in good health and CMV-seropositive.

This clone was seen only a few times. The chain links TRBV28 to TRBJ2-3, with D unresolved. The CDR3 is made up of 16 amino acids. Trimming pared 6 bases from V and 2 bases from J, leaving 18 bases between. Per the germline V gene, CDR1 is MDHEN and CDR2 is SYDVKM. CDR3 nucleotide sequence: TGTGCCAGCAGCCCCCGCCTGGATGGAGCCACAGATACGCAGTATTTT. It translates to CASSPRLDGATDTQYF.

This clone occurred once. This chain links TRBV7-2 with TRBJ2-7; tentatively, D is TRBD1 (6 bases). Germline V gene sequence: CDR1 SGHTA, CDR2 FQGNSA. The CDR3 runs to 14 residues. Deletions cut 5 bases from V and 4 bases from J, with 15 bases between. CDR3 sequence: CASSPGARGYEQYF. The CDR3 DNA reads as TGTGCCAGCAGCCCAGGGGCCCGCGGTTACGAGCAGTACTTC.

This chain uses TRBV5-6 with TRBJ2-2; 11 bases agree with TRBD1. With 6 bases clipped from V and 4 bases from J, the junction kept 2 bases outside the gene matches. The V gene's germline CDR1 is SGHDT and CDR2 YYEEEE. This CDR3 region has 14 residues. The CDR3 DNA sequence: TGTGCCAGCACCGGGACAGGGGGCACCGGGGAGCTGTTTTTT. Translating it yields CASTGTGGTGELFF.

This clone was found a few times. The chain is built from TRBV5-6 and TRBJ1-1, with 8 bases matching TRBD1. CDR1 is SGHDT and CDR2 is YYEEEE in the germline V gene. V shed 2 bases, J shed 4 bases, and the junction held 1 base outside the gene matches. The CDR3 runs 13 residues. The CDR3 loop is CASSFTGGTEAFF. CDR3 coding DNA: TGTGCCAGCAGCTTTACAGGGGGCACTGAAGCTTTCTTT.

In the case of this clone: Germline is not matched at one junction end, which may reflect a read error. The chain has TRBV4-2 and TRBJ1-1; possible D gene TRBD1, 5 bases. The CDR3 sequence is 15 residues long. Germline V gives CDR1 LGHNA, CDR2 YNFKEQ. The CDR3 spells CASSQGELGNTEAFF. As DNA, the CDR3 is TGTGCCAGCAGTCAAGGGGAGCTCGGGAACACTGAAGCTTTCTTT.

The chain has TRBV9 and TRBJ2-5; the D is unclear. The assigned J gene may be wrong: the sequence end matches TRBJ2-7 better. This CDR3 comprises 15 residues. Germline V CDR1 and CDR2: SGDLS, YYNGEE. The CDR3 loop is CASSVAATLGYEQYF. DNA of the CDR3: TGTGCCAGCAGCGTAGCGGCGACCCTAGGCTACGAGCAGTACTTC.

The chain is built from TRBV4-2 and TRBJ2-7; 7 bases align to TRBD2. Germline CDR1 and CDR2: LGHNA and YNFKEQ. The V segment lost 3 bases and the J segment 3 bases; nucleotides outside the gene matches: 5. This CDR3 is 14 amino acids long. CDR3 amino acids: CASSQATSNYEQYF. CDR3 bases: TGTGCCAGCAGCCAGGCGACTAGCAACTACGAGCAGTACTTC.

A word on this clone: Other nucleotide sequences in the sample specify the same CDR3. This rearrangement joins TRBV6-1 to TRBJ1-2; weak D call: TRBD1 (5 bases). Trimming shortened V by 3 bases and J by 7 bases, and 12 bases separated the two germline ends. In germline, CDR1 is MNHNS, CDR2 SASEGT. The CDR3 contains 13 residues. CDR3 residues: CASSDAGRGGYTF. CDR3 bases: TGTGCCAGCAGTGATGCGGGACGGGGTGGCTACACCTTC.

The chain combines TRBV7-9 with TRBJ2-2; perhaps TRBD2 as D (5 bases). V was clipped by 8 bases and J by 6 bases, with 10 bases between them. There are 12 residues in the CDR3. Germline CDR1 reads SEHNR; CDR2 reads FQNEAQ (reference sequence). CDR3 sequence reads: CASRGLPGELFF. The CDR3 nucleotides are TGTGCCAGCCGCGGGCTTCCCGGGGAGCTGTTTTTT.

The V gene is TRBV11-2, the J gene TRBJ2-1; 14 nucleotides line up with TRBD2. The CDR3 loop spans 17 amino acids. V gave up 3 bases and J gave up 6 bases; unmatched junction bases: 7. Germline lookup yields CDR1 SGHAT and CDR2 FQNNGV. CDR3 region: CASSFGLGLAGGNEQFF. CDR3 coding DNA: TGTGCCAGCAGCTTCGGACTCGGACTAGCGGGAGGCAATGAGCAGTTCTTC.

This chain joins TRBV5-1 and TRBJ2-5; 7 bases align to TRBD1. The J call may be incorrect, as the DNA end agrees better with TRBJ2-7. Germline V CDR1 and CDR2: SGHRS, YFSETQ. CDR3 length: 15 residues. The CDR3 DNA follows: TGCGCCAGCAGCCCCTCCGGGACAGTCCCCTACGAGCAGTACTTC. Encoded protein: CASSPSGTVPYEQYF.